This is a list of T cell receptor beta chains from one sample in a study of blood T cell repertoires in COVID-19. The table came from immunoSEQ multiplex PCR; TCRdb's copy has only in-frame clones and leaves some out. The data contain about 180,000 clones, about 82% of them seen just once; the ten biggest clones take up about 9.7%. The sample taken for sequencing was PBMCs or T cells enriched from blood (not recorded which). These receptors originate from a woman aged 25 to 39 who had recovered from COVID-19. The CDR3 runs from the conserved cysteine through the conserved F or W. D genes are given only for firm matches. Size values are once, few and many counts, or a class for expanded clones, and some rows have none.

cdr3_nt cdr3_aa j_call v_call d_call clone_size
TGTGCCAGCAGCAAAAAGGACCGGGACAGGATAGGAGCTTTCTTT CASSKKDRDRIGAFF TRBJ1-1 TRBV21-1 - -
TGTGCCAGCACTGCTACAGGGGGCGTCCAAGAGACCCAGTACTTC CASTATGGVQETQYF TRBJ2-5 TRBV2 TRBD1 -
TGTGCCAGCTCACCTAAACCGGTACTCCAAGAGACCCAGTACTTC CASSPKPVLQETQYF TRBJ2-5 TRBV18 - -
TGCAGCGTTGAAGCACAGAACACTGAAGCTTTCTTT CSVEAQNTEAFF TRBJ1-1 TRBV29-1 - -
TGCGCCAGCAGATTGATTAGCGGGAGCAGCTACGAGCAGTACTTC CASRLISGSSYEQYF TRBJ2-7 TRBV5-1 TRBD2 few
TGTGCCAGCAGCCCGACAGGGGGCAATGGCTACACCTTC CASSPTGGNGYTF TRBJ1-2 TRBV7-3 TRBD1 -
TGCGCCAGCAGCCAAGATCAGGTGGATACGCAGTATTTT CASSQDQVDTQYF TRBJ2-3 TRBV4-1 - -
TGTGCCAGCAGTGGGTGGGTAGGGGGCGAGCAGTACTTC CASSGWVGGEQYF TRBJ2-7 TRBV27 - -
TGTGCCAGCAGTTACTCAGGCGGACAGGGGACCTATGGCTACACCTTC CASSYSGGQGTYGYTF TRBJ1-2 TRBV6-5 TRBD1 once
TGCGCCAGCAGCCAAGTGCGCGGGGGCTCCTACGAGCAGTACTTC CASSQVRGGSYEQYF TRBJ2-7 TRBV4-1 TRBD2 -
TGCGCCAGCAGCGCACCGGGACTAGCGTATACCTACGAGCAGTACTTC CASSAPGLAYTYEQYF TRBJ2-7 TRBV5-1 TRBD2 -
TGTGCCAGTAGTATCAGGGGAGTCGGGGAGCTGTTTTTT CASSIRGVGELFF TRBJ2-2 TRBV19 - -
TGTGCCAGCAGTCTCCCCGAGCGGGAGACTTGGGAGACCCAGTACTTC CASSLPERETWETQYF TRBJ2-5 TRBV27 TRBD2 -
TGTGCCAGCAGCGTAGACAGAGACTATAATTCACCCCTCCACTTT CASSVDRDYNSPLHF TRBJ1-6 TRBV9 - -
TGTGCCAGCAGCTTACCCGGACAGCAGTGGACCGGGGAGCTGTTTTTT CASSLPGQQWTGELFF TRBJ2-2 TRBV11-2 - -
TGTGCCAGCAGCCAAGAATTTTTACGGACAGCGAACACTGAAGCTTTCTTT CASSQEFLRTANTEAFF TRBJ1-1 TRBV3-1/TRBV3-2 - -
TGTGCCTGGAGGGCAGCGGGGGCTGGTGGCTACACCTTC CAWRAAGAGGYTF TRBJ1-2 TRBV30 - -
TGTGCCAGCAGTCCCCTCATGGCAGGGATTTCCTCCGAGCAGTACTTC CASSPLMAGISSEQYF TRBJ2-7 TRBV28 - once
TGTGCCAGCAGCTTAAATAGTTTATCGACAGATACGCAGTATTTT CASSLNSLSTDTQYF TRBJ2-3 TRBV7-2 - -
TGTGCCAGCAGCGCCGGACTAGCGGGAGTTGCAGATACGCAGTATTTT CASSAGLAGVADTQYF TRBJ2-3 TRBV9 TRBD2 once
TGTGCCAGCTCACCACCGTCCGGGAGAGAGACCCAGTACTTC CASSPPSGRETQYF TRBJ2-5 TRBV18 - -
TGTGCCAGTACCGATAGGGCACCGGGACTAGCGGAGAACTACAATGAGCAGTTCTTC CASTDRAPGLAENYNEQFF TRBJ2-1 TRBV19 TRBD2 -
TGTGCCAGCAGCTTACAAGTACACCAGCCCCAGCATTTT CASSLQVHQPQHF TRBJ1-5 TRBV7-2 - -
TGTGCCAGCAGCTCTCCGAAGGACCCGGGGAATCGCCCAGAGACCCAGTACTTC CASSSPKDPGNRPETQYF TRBJ2-5 TRBV13 - -
TGTGCCAGCAGTACATCTAGCGGGACCCCCAATGAGCAGTTCTTC CASSTSSGTPNEQFF TRBJ2-1 TRBV3-1/TRBV3-2 TRBD2 -
TGTGCCAGCAGCCATAGAGCGTACGAAGCTTTCTTT CASSHRAYEAFF TRBJ1-1 TRBV6-6 - -
TGCGCCAGCAGTGCTGGGACAGCAACGTATGGCTACACCTTC CASSAGTATYGYTF TRBJ1-2 TRBV10-2 TRBD1 -
TGTGCCAGCAGTTACGCCCCAGGAAACACTGAAGCTTTCTTT CASSYAPGNTEAFF TRBJ1-1 TRBV6-5 - few
TGTGCCAGCAGCCGGGACCGGGAGGGGAACTATGGCTACACCTTC CASSRDREGNYGYTF TRBJ1-2 TRBV7-9 - -
TGTGCCAGCAGTTTTGGGCAGGGGGCGCGCGATGAGCAGTTCTTC CASSFGQGARDEQFF TRBJ2-1 TRBV28 TRBD1 -
TGTGCCATCAGTGAGTCGGAGGTAGCGTCGGATACGCAGTATTTT CAISESEVASDTQYF TRBJ2-3 TRBV10-3 - -
TGTGCCAGCAGTCAGGGTCGTTATAGCAATCAGCCCCAGCATTTT CASSQGRYSNQPQHF TRBJ1-5 TRBV6-5 - -
TGCGCCAGCATCGGGAACTCCTACGAGCAGTACTTC CASIGNSYEQYF TRBJ2-7 TRBV5-1 - -
TGTGCCAGCAGTAGACCCAGGACTAGCGGGACCACAGATACGCAGTATTTT CASSRPRTSGTTDTQYF TRBJ2-3 TRBV6-2/TRBV6-3 TRBD2 -
TGCGCCAGCAGCCCGGACAGCGGTAACTATGGCTACACCTTC CASSPDSGNYGYTF TRBJ1-2 TRBV5-1 - -
TGTGCCAGCAGCCAAGTTTTAGCGGGAGGGGGCGAGACCCAGTACTTC CASSQVLAGGGETQYF TRBJ2-5 TRBV4-2 TRBD2 -
TGTGCCAGCAGCTTCCGACTAGCGGGAGGGCCTGAGCAGTTCTTC CASSFRLAGGPEQFF TRBJ2-1 TRBV9 TRBD2 -
TGTGCCAGCAGCTTAGAGGTTCTGGGGACTAGAAAAGACGAGCAGTACTTC CASSLEVLGTRKDEQYF TRBJ2-7 TRBV7-6 TRBD2 -
TGTGCCAGCAGTGTATTGGGAGTAGAGACCCAGTACTTC CASSVLGVETQYF TRBJ2-5 TRBV2 - -
TGTGCCACCAGTGATTCCAACAGGATACCCAATGAGCAGTTCTTC CATSDSNRIPNEQFF TRBJ2-1 TRBV24-1 - -
TGCGCCAGCAGCGGGACAGGGGGAACGAACACTGAAGCTTTCTTT CASSGTGGTNTEAFF TRBJ1-1 TRBV5-1 TRBD1 -
TGTGCCAGCAGTTACTTTCCGACTAGTGAGATCGGGGAGCTGTTTTTT CASSYFPTSEIGELFF TRBJ2-2 TRBV6-5 - -
TGCGCCAGCAGCTTCCCCGGGGGGAGTGGCCAGCCCCAGCATTTT CASSFPGGSGQPQHF TRBJ1-5 TRBV5-1 - once
TGTGCCAGTAGTATAGGAGCGTGGAGAAAGGAGCAGTACTTC CASSIGAWRKEQYF TRBJ2-7 TRBV19 - -
TGCGCCAGCAGCTTGGTAGGGGATGAGCAGTTCTTC CASSLVGDEQFF TRBJ2-1 TRBV5-1 - -
TGTGCCAGCAGTTCTCAAGCGGGGGGCTTCTATGGCTACACCTTC CASSSQAGGFYGYTF TRBJ1-2 TRBV28 - -
TGTGCCAGCAGCCCGATGGGTGGGAGCTCTGGAAACACCATATATTTT CASSPMGGSSGNTIYF TRBJ1-3 TRBV5-6 - -
TGTGCCAGTAGTATCCACCGGGACAGGAGCTATGGCTACACCTTC CASSIHRDRSYGYTF TRBJ1-2 TRBV19 TRBD1 -
TGTGCCAGCAGCGCTGGGGCCGACTTTTATTTGAACACTGAAGCTTTCTTT CASSAGADFYLNTEAFF TRBJ1-1 TRBV5-6 - -
TGTGCCAGCAGCTTAGCTCTTGCGACCGGGGAGCTGTTTTTT CASSLALATGELFF TRBJ2-2 TRBV11-2 - -
TGCGCCAGCAGCTTGGGGGACACCCGATGGGCTTTCTTT CASSLGDTRWAFF TRBJ1-1 TRBV5-1 - -
TGTGCCAGTAGTATAGAGGGGACAGTGAGCACTGAAGCTTTCTTT CASSIEGTVSTEAFF TRBJ1-1 TRBV19 TRBD1 few